These T cell receptor beta chains were read from a single sample in a study of T cells in Graves' hyperthyroidism and ophthalmopathy. TCRdb reprocessed the multiplex PCR reads via MiXCR and lists one record per CDR3 protein. Found here are around 700,000 distinct CDR3 sequences, around 20% of them singletons; the top ten hold 15% to 20%. Sequenced: blood. The receptors originated from a woman in her 50s with Graves' hyperthyroidism that later progressed to Graves' ophthalmopathy. The CDR3 runs from the conserved cysteine through the conserved F or W. The D gene is left open where the match is weak. Some rows mark clone size as missing; the rest say once, few, many or name a class of expanded clone.

j_call: TRBJ2-3; clone_size: NA; d_call: NA; v_call: TRBV11-3; cdr3_nt: TGTGCCAGCAGCTTATCGTTGGGTTCGGACACAGATACGCAGTATTTT; cdr3_aa: CASSLSLGSDTDTQYF
j_call: TRBJ2-1; clone_size: NA; d_call: TRBD1; v_call: TRBV12-3/TRBV12-4; cdr3_nt: TGTGCCAGCAGGCACCGGGACAGGGGAGATCAGCAGTTCTTC; cdr3_aa: CASRHRDRGDQQFF
j_call: TRBJ2-1; clone_size: many; d_call: TRBD2; v_call: TRBV27; cdr3_nt: TGTGCCAGCAGTTTGGCTAGCGGGGGGGAGTCCTACAATGAGCAGTTCTTC; cdr3_aa: CASSLASGGESYNEQFF
j_call: TRBJ2-7; clone_size: many; d_call: NA; v_call: TRBV5-1; cdr3_nt: TGCGCCAGCAGCTTGGAAATCGGCTACGAGCAGTACTTC; cdr3_aa: CASSLEIGYEQYF
j_call: TRBJ2-3; clone_size: few; d_call: TRBD1; v_call: TRBV6-1; cdr3_nt: TGTGCCAGCACACCGACAGGGTTCACAGATACGCAGTATTTT; cdr3_aa: CASTPTGFTDTQYF
j_call: TRBJ1-6; clone_size: many; d_call: NA; v_call: TRBV30; cdr3_nt: TGTGCCTGGAGTGGGCAGCTCAATTCACCCCTCCACTTT; cdr3_aa: CAWSGQLNSPLHF
j_call: TRBJ1-1; clone_size: many; d_call: NA; v_call: TRBV18; cdr3_nt: TGTGCCAGCTCATCAAGGGGGGTCTCCACTGAAGCTTTCTTT; cdr3_aa: CASSSRGVSTEAFF
j_call: TRBJ1-6; clone_size: many; d_call: NA; v_call: TRBV2; cdr3_nt: TGTGCCAGCAGCCCTAGCGGGAGGGGCCGGAATTCACCCCTCCACTTT; cdr3_aa: CASSPSGRGRNSPLHF
j_call: TRBJ1-5; clone_size: once; d_call: NA; v_call: TRBV12-3/TRBV12-4; cdr3_nt: TGTGCCAGCAGTCGACAGAGTAATAGCAATCAGCCCCAGCATTTT; cdr3_aa: CASSRQSNSNQPQHF
j_call: TRBJ1-2; clone_size: few; d_call: NA; v_call: TRBV20-1; cdr3_nt: TGCAGTGCTAGAGGCAACCTACCCGGGACCCCCTATGGCTACACCTTC; cdr3_aa: CSARGNLPGTPYGYTF
j_call: TRBJ2-1; clone_size: NA; d_call: NA; v_call: TRBV7-9; cdr3_nt: TGTGCCAGCAGCTTACCGCAGGGGAAACTCTACAATGAGCAGTTCTTC; cdr3_aa: CASSLPQGKLYNEQFF
j_call: TRBJ2-5; clone_size: many; d_call: NA; v_call: TRBV2; cdr3_nt: TGTGCCAGCAGTGTTCCGCAGCTTAAAGAGACCCAGTACTTC; cdr3_aa: CASSVPQLKETQYF
j_call: TRBJ1-1; clone_size: many; d_call: NA; v_call: TRBV12-3/TRBV12-4; cdr3_nt: TGTGCCAGCAATTTTGGGGTATTGAACACTGAAGCTTTCTTT; cdr3_aa: CASNFGVLNTEAFF
j_call: TRBJ2-2; clone_size: many; d_call: NA; v_call: TRBV24-1; cdr3_nt: TGTGCCACCAGCCGGGACTCAATCACCGGGGAGCTGTTTTTT; cdr3_aa: CATSRDSITGELFF
j_call: TRBJ1-2; clone_size: NA; d_call: TRBD1; v_call: TRBV20-1; cdr3_nt: TGCAGTGCCGGACAGGGCTATGGCTACACCTTC; cdr3_aa: CSAGQGYGYTF
j_call: TRBJ1-4; clone_size: NA; d_call: NA; v_call: TRBV29-1; cdr3_nt: TGCAGCGTTTCCATAGGGGGAGATGAAAAACTGTTTTTT; cdr3_aa: CSVSIGGDEKLFF
j_call: TRBJ2-3; clone_size: NA; d_call: TRBD2; v_call: TRBV29-1; cdr3_nt: TGCAGCGTTGAGTCTGGACGGGAGGGCACAGATACGCAGTATTTT; cdr3_aa: CSVESGREGTDTQYF
j_call: TRBJ1-1; clone_size: NA; d_call: TRBD1; v_call: TRBV9; cdr3_nt: TGTGCCAGCAGCGTAGGCGGACAGGGGATTATCATGAACACTGAAGCTTTCTTT; cdr3_aa: CASSVGGQGIIMNTEAFF
j_call: TRBJ1-1; clone_size: NA; d_call: NA; v_call: TRBV5-1; cdr3_nt: TGCGCCAGCAGCTTGTCCAACTTCATGGACACTGAAGCTTTCTTT; cdr3_aa: CASSLSNFMDTEAFF
j_call: TRBJ1-4; clone_size: NA; d_call: NA; v_call: TRBV7-9; cdr3_nt: TGTGCCAGCAGCTTAGTTCCAGCTTATAATGAAAAACTGTTTTTT; cdr3_aa: CASSLVPAYNEKLFF
j_call: TRBJ1-5; clone_size: once; d_call: NA; v_call: TRBV19; cdr3_nt: TGTGCCAGTAGTATAGCCAGGGACCAGCCCCAGCATTTT; cdr3_aa: CASSIARDQPQHF
j_call: TRBJ1-1; clone_size: NA; d_call: NA; v_call: TRBV5-1; cdr3_nt: TGCGCCAGCAGCTTGGGAGGCTATAACACTGAAGCTTTCTTT; cdr3_aa: CASSLGGYNTEAFF
j_call: TRBJ2-1; clone_size: NA; d_call: NA; v_call: TRBV5-4; cdr3_nt: TGTGCCAGCAGCTTGGTCCAGGCAGCCTACAATGAGCAGTTCTTC; cdr3_aa: CASSLVQAAYNEQFF
j_call: TRBJ2-7; clone_size: NA; d_call: TRBD1; v_call: TRBV13; cdr3_nt: TGTGCCAGCAGCTCGGAGACAGGGGGAAGATACGAGCAGTACTTC; cdr3_aa: CASSSETGGRYEQYF
j_call: TRBJ2-1; clone_size: NA; d_call: NA; v_call: TRBV15; cdr3_nt: TGTGCCACCAGCAGAGCCGACAGGACTAAGTACAATGAGCAGTTCTTC; cdr3_aa: CATSRADRTKYNEQFF
j_call: TRBJ1-1; clone_size: NA; d_call: NA; v_call: TRBV2; cdr3_nt: TGTGCCAGCCCCGGCGGGGATGAAGCTTTCTTT; cdr3_aa: CASPGGDEAFF
j_call: TRBJ2-7; clone_size: NA; d_call: NA; v_call: TRBV10-3; cdr3_nt: TGTGCCATCAGTGACGGGCGAAGCTCCTACGAGCAGTACTTC; cdr3_aa: CAISDGRSSYEQYF
j_call: TRBJ2-5; clone_size: few; d_call: TRBD1; v_call: TRBV28; cdr3_nt: TGTGCCAGCAGTTTACCCACAGGGGCCCAAGAGACCCAGTACTTC; cdr3_aa: CASSLPTGAQETQYF
j_call: TRBJ2-1; clone_size: few; d_call: TRBD2; v_call: TRBV7-3; cdr3_nt: TGTGCCAGCAGCCCCGGGACTAGCGGGGGCCCCTCCAATGAGCAGTTCTTC; cdr3_aa: CASSPGTSGGPSNEQFF
j_call: TRBJ1-5; clone_size: NA; d_call: NA; v_call: TRBV27; cdr3_nt: TGTGCCAGCAGTTTATCGATGGGCAATCAGCCCCAGCATTTT; cdr3_aa: CASSLSMGNQPQHF
j_call: TRBJ1-2; clone_size: NA; d_call: NA; v_call: TRBV6-1; cdr3_nt: TGTGCCAGCATTATTAGGGGGGAGCAATTCCATGGCTACACCTTC; cdr3_aa: CASIIRGEQFHGYTF
j_call: TRBJ1-5; clone_size: NA; d_call: TRBD1; v_call: TRBV6-1; cdr3_nt: TGTGCCAGCAGCTATGGGACAGGGAAGAATCAGCCCCAGCATTTT; cdr3_aa: CASSYGTGKNQPQHF
j_call: TRBJ2-5; clone_size: few; d_call: TRBD2; v_call: TRBV6-9; cdr3_nt: TGTGCCAGCAGTTATGTCGGGGAGGGCCAAGAGACCCAGTACTTC; cdr3_aa: CASSYVGEGQETQYF
j_call: TRBJ1-1; clone_size: NA; d_call: NA; v_call: TRBV5-8; cdr3_nt: TGTGCCAGCAGCCGGGACACGGCCCCGGAAGCTTTCTTT; cdr3_aa: CASSRDTAPEAFF
j_call: TRBJ2-2; clone_size: NA; d_call: TRBD2; v_call: TRBV12-3/TRBV12-4; cdr3_nt: TGTGCCAGCAGTTTGATTCTAGCGGGGGGGACCGGGGAGCTGTTTTTT; cdr3_aa: CASSLILAGGTGELFF
j_call: TRBJ2-5; clone_size: few; d_call: TRBD2; v_call: TRBV12-3/TRBV12-4; cdr3_nt: TGTGCCACCCGCAGGCCAGCGGGGGATTTGGGAGTGGAGACCCAGTACTTC; cdr3_aa: CATRRPAGDLGVETQYF
j_call: TRBJ2-5; clone_size: NA; d_call: NA; v_call: TRBV6-1; cdr3_nt: TGTGCCAGCAGTGAAGAGGAGGGTGTCCAAGAGACCCAGTACTTC; cdr3_aa: CASSEEEGVQETQYF
j_call: TRBJ1-2; clone_size: NA; d_call: TRBD1; v_call: TRBV9; cdr3_nt: TGTGCCAGCAGCGGCGTGGGCAGGGGGGACTATGGCTACACCTTC; cdr3_aa: CASSGVGRGDYGYTF
j_call: TRBJ1-1; clone_size: NA; d_call: NA; v_call: TRBV20-1; cdr3_nt: TGCAGTGCTAGAGACGGGAGGAACATGAACACTGAAGCTTTCTTT; cdr3_aa: CSARDGRNMNTEAFF
j_call: TRBJ2-3; clone_size: many; d_call: NA; v_call: TRBV7-8; cdr3_nt: NA; cdr3_aa: CASSSTLGTDTQYF
j_call: TRBJ1-4; clone_size: NA; d_call: NA; v_call: TRBV20-1; cdr3_nt: TGCAGTGCTAGAGATCGAGGGGGAGAAAAACTGTTTTTT; cdr3_aa: CSARDRGGEKLFF
j_call: TRBJ1-4; clone_size: NA; d_call: TRBD1; v_call: TRBV19; cdr3_nt: TGTGCCAGTAGTCCGACTGGGACAGGGTGGCCAACTAATGAAAAACTGTTTTTT; cdr3_aa: CASSPTGTGWPTNEKLFF
j_call: TRBJ1-2; clone_size: NA; d_call: TRBD1; v_call: TRBV6-1; cdr3_nt: TGTGCCAGCACCTGGGACAGGGTTGTTGGCTACACCTTC; cdr3_aa: CASTWDRVVGYTF
j_call: TRBJ2-7; clone_size: many; d_call: NA; v_call: TRBV30; cdr3_nt: TGTGCCCCGAGCACCCAGGTCTACGAGCAGTACTTC; cdr3_aa: CAPSTQVYEQYF
j_call: TRBJ1-1; clone_size: many; d_call: TRBD1; v_call: TRBV7-9; cdr3_nt: TGTGCCAGCAGTAAGGACAGGGACACTGAAGCTTTCTTT; cdr3_aa: CASSKDRDTEAFF
j_call: TRBJ2-1; clone_size: many; d_call: TRBD2; v_call: TRBV27; cdr3_nt: TGTGCCAGCAGCTCTGCCGGGACTAGCGGGCAGAGCTCCTACAATGAGCAGTTCTTC; cdr3_aa: CASSSAGTSGQSSYNEQFF
j_call: TRBJ2-7; clone_size: NA; d_call: NA; v_call: TRBV27; cdr3_nt: TGTGCCAGCAGTGCCTCCGGGACACTTACCTACGAGCAGTACTTC; cdr3_aa: CASSASGTLTYEQYF
j_call: TRBJ1-2; clone_size: NA; d_call: TRBD1; v_call: TRBV9; cdr3_nt: TGTGCCAGCAGCGGGACCGGGACAGGGCAGAACTATGGCTACACCTTC; cdr3_aa: CASSGTGTGQNYGYTF
j_call: TRBJ2-3; clone_size: NA; d_call: TRBD2; v_call: TRBV5-6; cdr3_nt: TGTGCCAGCAGCCTACCCTTAAGAAGCGGGGGATATACGCAGTATTTT; cdr3_aa: CASSLPLRSGGYTQYF